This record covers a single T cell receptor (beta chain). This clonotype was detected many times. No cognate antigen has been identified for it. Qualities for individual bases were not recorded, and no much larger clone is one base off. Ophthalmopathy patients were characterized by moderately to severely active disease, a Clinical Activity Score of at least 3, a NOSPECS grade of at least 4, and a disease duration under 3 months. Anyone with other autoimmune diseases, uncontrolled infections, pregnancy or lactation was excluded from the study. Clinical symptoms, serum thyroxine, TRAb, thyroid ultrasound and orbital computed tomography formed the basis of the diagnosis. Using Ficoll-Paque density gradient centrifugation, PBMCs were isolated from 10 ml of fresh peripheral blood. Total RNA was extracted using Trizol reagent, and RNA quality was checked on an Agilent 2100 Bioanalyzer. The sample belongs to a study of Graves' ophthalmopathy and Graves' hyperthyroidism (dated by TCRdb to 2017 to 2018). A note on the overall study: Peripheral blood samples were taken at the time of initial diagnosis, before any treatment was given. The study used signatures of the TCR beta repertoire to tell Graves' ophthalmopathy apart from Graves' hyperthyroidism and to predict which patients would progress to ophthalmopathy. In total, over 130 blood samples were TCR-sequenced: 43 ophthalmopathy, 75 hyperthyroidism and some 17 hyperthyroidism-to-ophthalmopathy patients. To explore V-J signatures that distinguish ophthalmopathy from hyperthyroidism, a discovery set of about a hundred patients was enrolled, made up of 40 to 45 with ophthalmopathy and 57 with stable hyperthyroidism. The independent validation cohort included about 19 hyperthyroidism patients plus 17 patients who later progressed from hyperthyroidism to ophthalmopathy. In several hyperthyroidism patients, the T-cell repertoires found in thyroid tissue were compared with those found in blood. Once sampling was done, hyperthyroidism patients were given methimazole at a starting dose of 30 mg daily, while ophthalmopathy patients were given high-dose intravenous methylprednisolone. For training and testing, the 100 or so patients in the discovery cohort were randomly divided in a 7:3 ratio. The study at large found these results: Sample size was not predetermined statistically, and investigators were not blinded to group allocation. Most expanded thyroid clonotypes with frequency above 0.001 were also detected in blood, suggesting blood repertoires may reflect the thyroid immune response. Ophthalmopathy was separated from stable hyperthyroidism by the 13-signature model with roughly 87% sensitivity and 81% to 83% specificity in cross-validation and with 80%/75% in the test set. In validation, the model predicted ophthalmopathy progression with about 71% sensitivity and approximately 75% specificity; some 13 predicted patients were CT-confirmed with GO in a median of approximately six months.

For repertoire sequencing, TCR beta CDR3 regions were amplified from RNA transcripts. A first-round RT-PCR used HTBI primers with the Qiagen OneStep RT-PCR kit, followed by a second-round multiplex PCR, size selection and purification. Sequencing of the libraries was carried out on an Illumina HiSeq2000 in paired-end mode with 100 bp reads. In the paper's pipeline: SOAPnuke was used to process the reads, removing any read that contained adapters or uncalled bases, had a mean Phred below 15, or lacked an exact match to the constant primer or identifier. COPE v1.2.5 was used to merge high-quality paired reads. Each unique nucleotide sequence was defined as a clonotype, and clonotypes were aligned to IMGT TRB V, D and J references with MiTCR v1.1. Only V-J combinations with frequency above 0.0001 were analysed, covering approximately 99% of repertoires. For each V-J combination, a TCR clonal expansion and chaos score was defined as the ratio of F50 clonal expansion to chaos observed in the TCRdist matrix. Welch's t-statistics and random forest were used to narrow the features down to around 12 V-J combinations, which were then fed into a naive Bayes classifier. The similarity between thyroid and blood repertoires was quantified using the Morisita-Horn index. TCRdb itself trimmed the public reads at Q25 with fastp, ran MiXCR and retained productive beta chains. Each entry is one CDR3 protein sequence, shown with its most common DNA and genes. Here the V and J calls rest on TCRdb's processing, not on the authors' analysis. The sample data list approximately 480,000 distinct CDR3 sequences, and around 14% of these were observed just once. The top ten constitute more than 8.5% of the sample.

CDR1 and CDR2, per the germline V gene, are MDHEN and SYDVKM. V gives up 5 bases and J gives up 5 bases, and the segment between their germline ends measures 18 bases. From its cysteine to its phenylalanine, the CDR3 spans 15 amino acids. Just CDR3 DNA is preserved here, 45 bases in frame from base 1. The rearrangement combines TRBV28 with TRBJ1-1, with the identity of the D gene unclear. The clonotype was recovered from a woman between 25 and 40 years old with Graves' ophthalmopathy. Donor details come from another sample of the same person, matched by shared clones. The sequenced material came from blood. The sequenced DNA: TGTGCCAGCAGTCCCCCCCTGAACCCGGGGACTGAAGCTTTCTTT. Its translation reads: CASSPPLNPGTEAFF.